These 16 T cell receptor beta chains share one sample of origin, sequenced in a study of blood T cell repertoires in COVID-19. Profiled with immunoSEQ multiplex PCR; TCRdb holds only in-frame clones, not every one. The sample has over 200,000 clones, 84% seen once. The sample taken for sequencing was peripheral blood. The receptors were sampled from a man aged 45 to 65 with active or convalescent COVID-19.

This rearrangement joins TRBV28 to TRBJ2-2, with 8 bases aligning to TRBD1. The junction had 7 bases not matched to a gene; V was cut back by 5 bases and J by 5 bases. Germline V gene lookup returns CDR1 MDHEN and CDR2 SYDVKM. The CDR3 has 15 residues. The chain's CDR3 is CASSTGTGGTGELFF. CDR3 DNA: TGTGCCAGCAGTACGGGGACAGGAGGAACCGGGGAGCTGTTTTTT.

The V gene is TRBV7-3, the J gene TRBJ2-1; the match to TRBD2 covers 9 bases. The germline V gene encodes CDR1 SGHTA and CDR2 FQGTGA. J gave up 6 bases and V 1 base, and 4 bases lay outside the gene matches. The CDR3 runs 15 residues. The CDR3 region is CASSLRLADLNEQFF. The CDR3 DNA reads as TGTGCCAGCAGCTTAAGACTAGCGGACCTCAATGAGCAGTTCTTC.

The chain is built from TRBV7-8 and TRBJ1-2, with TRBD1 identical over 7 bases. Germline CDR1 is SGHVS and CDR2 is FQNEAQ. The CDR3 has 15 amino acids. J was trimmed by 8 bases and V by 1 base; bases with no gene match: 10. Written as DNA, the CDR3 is TGTGCCAGCAGCTTAGTTGGGCAGGGGGGTAGCGGCTACACCTTC. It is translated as CASSLVGQGGSGYTF.

CDR3 amino acids: CASSATQGSHYGYTF. In DNA form, the CDR3 reads TGCGCCAGCAGCGCGACTCAGGGGTCCCACTATGGCTACACCTTC. The chain combines TRBV5-1 with TRBJ1-2; D perhaps matches TRBD1 (6 bases). Germline V CDR1 and CDR2: SGHRS, YFSETQ. Between the trimmed V and J ends, which lost 4 bases and 3 bases, there was a span of 16 bases. This CDR3 has 15 amino acids. Using reference TRBV5-1 and TRBJ1-2 for the parts outside the CDR3, the full variable domain is KAGVTQTPRYLIKTRGQQVTLSCSPISGHRSVSWYQQTPGQGLQFLFEYFSETQRNKGNFPGRFSGRQFSNSRSEMNVSTLELGDSALYLCASSATQGSHYGYTFGSGTRLTVV.

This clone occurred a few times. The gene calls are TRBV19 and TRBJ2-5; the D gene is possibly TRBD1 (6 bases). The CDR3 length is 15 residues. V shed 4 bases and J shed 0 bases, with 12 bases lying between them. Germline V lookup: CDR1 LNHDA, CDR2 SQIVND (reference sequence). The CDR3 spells CASSSGQSYQETQYF. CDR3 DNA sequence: TGTGCCAGTAGTAGCGGACAGTCGTACCAAGAGACCCAGTACTTC.

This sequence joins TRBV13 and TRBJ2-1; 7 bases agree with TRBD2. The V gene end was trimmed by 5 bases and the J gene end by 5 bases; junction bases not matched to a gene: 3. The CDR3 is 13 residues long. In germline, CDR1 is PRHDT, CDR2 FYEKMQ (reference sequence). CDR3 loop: CASSLGLDNEQFF. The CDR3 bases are TGTGCCAGCAGCCTTGGACTAGACAATGAGCAGTTCTTC.

The CDR3 region is CAWERGAETQYF. CDR3 DNA sequence: TGTGCCTGGGAGCGGGGGGCAGAGACCCAGTACTTC. J is TRBJ2-5 and V is TRBV30; 9 bases match TRBD2. Trimming cost V 5 bases and J 4 bases; bases outside gene matches: 2. Germline V gene data show CDR1 as GTSNPN and CDR2 as SVGIG (reference sequence). CDR3 length: 12 residues.

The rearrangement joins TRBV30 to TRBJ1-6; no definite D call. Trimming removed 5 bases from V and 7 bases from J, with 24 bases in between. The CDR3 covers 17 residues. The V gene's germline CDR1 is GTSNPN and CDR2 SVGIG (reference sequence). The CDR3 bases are TGTGCCTGGTCTCTGCCCCCGGGGTCGGGAATGAATTCACCCCTCCACTTT. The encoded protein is CAWSLPPGSGMNSPLHF.

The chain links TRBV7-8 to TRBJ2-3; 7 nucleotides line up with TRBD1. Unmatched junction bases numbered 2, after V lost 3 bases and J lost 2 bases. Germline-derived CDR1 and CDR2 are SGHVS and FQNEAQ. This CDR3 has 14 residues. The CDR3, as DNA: TGTGCCAGCAGCTTTACAGGGGACACAGATACGCAGTATTTT. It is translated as CASSFTGDTDTQYF. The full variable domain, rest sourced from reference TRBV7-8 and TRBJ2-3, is GAGVSQSPRYKVAKRGQDVALRCDPISGHVSLFWYQQALGQGPEFLTYFQNEAQLDKSGLPSDRFFAERPEGSVSTLKIQRTQQEDSAVYLCASSFTGDTDTQYFGPGTRLTVL.

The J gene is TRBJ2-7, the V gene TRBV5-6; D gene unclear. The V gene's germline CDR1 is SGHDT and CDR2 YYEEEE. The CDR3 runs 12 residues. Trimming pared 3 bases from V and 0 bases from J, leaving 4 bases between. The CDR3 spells CASSSSSYEQYF. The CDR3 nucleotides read TGTGCCAGCAGCTCGAGCTCCTACGAGCAGTACTTC.

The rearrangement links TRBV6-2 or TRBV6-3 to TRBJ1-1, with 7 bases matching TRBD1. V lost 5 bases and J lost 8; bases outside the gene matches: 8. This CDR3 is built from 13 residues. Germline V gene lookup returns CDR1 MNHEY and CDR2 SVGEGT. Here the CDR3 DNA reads TGTGCCAGCAGTCCCCCCAGGGGGGCGGAAGCTTTCTTT. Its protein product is CASSPPRGAEAFF.

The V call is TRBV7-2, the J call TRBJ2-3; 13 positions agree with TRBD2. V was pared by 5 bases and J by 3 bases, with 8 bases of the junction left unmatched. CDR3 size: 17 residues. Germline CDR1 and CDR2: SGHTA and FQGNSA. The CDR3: CASSRSPGLAGTDTQYF. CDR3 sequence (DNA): TGTGCCAGCAGCCGTTCTCCGGGACTAGCGGGGACAGATACGCAGTATTTT.

The CDR3 here is CASSVDTSLYNEQFF. The CDR3 nucleotides read TGTGCCAGCAGCGTAGACACGTCGCTCTACAATGAGCAGTTCTTC. The chain employs TRBV9 and TRBJ2-1, with D unresolved. This CDR3 is 15 amino acids long. Germline assignment: CDR1 SGDLS and CDR2 YYNGEE. V was cut by 0 bases and J by 3 bases, with 10 bases left in between.

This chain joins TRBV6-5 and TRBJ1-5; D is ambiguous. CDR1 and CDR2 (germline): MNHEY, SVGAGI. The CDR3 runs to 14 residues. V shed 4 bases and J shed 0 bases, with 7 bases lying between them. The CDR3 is CASSSTYSNQPQHF. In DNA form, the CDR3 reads TGTGCCAGCAGTTCCACATATAGCAATCAGCCCCAGCATTTT.

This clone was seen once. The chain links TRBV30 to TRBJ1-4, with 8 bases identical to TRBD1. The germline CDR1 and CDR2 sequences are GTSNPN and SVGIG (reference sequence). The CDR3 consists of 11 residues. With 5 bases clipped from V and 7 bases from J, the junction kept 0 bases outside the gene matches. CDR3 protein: CAWGTGEKLFF. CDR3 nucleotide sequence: TGTGCCTGGGGGACAGGTGAAAAACTGTTTTTT.

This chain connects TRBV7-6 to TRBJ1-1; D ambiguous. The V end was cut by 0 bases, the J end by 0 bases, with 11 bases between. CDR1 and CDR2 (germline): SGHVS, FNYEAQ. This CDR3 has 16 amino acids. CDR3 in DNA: TGTGCCAGCAGCTTAGCGCGGCCGAACATGAACACTGAAGCTTTCTTT. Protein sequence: CASSLARPNMNTEAFF.